Described below is a single T cell receptor beta chain sequence and its context. What it recognizes is unknown. This entry is derived from a study of blood T cells in healthy people across ages. Study-wide points: Age showed a roughly linear inverse relationship with TCR beta diversity per million T cells. The CMV status of each donor remained undetermined, and this could have confounded shifts in expanded clonotypes.

Those donating, healthy Caucasian individuals from Russia, were aged roughly 6 to 100. For every donor, a draw yielded around 9.4 milliliters of peripheral blood. Combining a sample-barcoded 5' primer with a J-beta primer mix, a second PCR ran for about 6 to 12 cycles. A single record per CDR3 protein comes from TCRdb applying MiXCR to the 5' RACE reads. The repertoire consists of over 600,000 distinct CDR3 sequences, with around 21% occurring once and the leading ten covering roughly 3.6%. Sample: blood. The receptor was derived from a man between 70 and 80 years old in good health.

Here the CDR3 reads CASTLRTSGNEQYF. As DNA, the CDR3 is TGTGCCAGCACCCTCCGGACTAGCGGGAACGAGCAGTACTTC. The chain links TRBV11-2 to TRBJ2-7; 12 bases fit TRBD2. The V gene's germline CDR1 is SGHAT and CDR2 FQNNGV. V was clipped by 7 bases and J by 5 bases; unmatched bases: 6. This CDR3 has 14 residues.